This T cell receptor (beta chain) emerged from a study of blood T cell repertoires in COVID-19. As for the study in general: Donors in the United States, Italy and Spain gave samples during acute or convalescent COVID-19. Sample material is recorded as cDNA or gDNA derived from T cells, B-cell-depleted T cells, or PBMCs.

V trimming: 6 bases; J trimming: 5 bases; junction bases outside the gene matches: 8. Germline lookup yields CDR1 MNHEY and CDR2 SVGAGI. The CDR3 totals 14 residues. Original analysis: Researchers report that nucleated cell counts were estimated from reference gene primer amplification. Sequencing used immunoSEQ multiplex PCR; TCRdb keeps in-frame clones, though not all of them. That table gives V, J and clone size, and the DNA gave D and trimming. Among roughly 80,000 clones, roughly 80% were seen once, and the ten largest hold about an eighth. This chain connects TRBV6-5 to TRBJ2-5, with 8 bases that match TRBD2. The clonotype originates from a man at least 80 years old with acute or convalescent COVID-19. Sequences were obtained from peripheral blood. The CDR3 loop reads CASRLRGAKETQYF. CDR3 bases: TGTGCCAGCAGGCTGCGGGGGGCTAAGGAGACCCAGTACTTC.